The 2 T cell receptor beta chains below were found in one sample sequenced in a study of metastatic and nonmetastatic thyroid tumors. TCRdb re-called clones from the PCR reads using MiXCR. Found here are some 17,000 clones, 34% of them singletons; the top ten hold 17%. Thyroid surgery took place with no prior treatment in any patient. Sequenced input: tumor tissue. The receptors were gathered from a female donor with papillary thyroid cancer or a benign thyroid nodule (not recorded which). Some clones in this sample may be carry-over from other donors' samples.

This clone was recorded a few times. This chain joins TRBV7-8 and TRBJ1-2; the match to TRBD1 covers 7 bases. The CDR3 contains 14 residues. Germline V gene lookup returns CDR1 SGHVS and CDR2 FQNEAQ. V dropped 5 bases and J dropped 4; count of bases not matched to a gene: 7. CDR3 in amino acids: CASSIQGQGYGYTF. CDR3 sequence (DNA): TGTGCCAGCAGCATACAGGGGCAGGGCTATGGCTACACCTTC.

Only a few counts were recorded for this clone. V and J are TRBV7-9 and TRBJ1-6; perhaps TRBD1 as D (5 bases). V lost 3 bases and J lost 7, with 13 bases in between. The CDR3 loop spans 15 amino acids. The germline V gene encodes CDR1 SEHNR and CDR2 FQNEAQ (reference sequence). DNA for the CDR3: TGTGCCAGCAGCTTCCCGGGACGTTCGAATTCACCCCTCCACTTT. It codes for CASSFPGRSNSPLHF. Supplemented by reference TRBV7-9 and TRBJ1-6, the full variable domain reads DTGVSQNPRHKITKRGQNVTFRCDPISEHNRLYWYRQTLGQGPEFLTYFQNEAQLEKSRLLSDRFSAERPKGSFSTLEIQRTEQGDSAMYLCASSFPGRSNSPLHFGNGTRLTVT.